The text below deals with one TCR beta chain. This entry comes from a study of tumor-infiltrating lymphocytes in localized non-small cell lung cancer. Profiling relied on immunoSEQ multiplex PCR, and the TCRdb table lists in-frame clones only, not all of them. This table has a few thousand clones, 65% to 70% appearing once. The source of this sequence is a human donor with non-small cell lung cancer. Sequences were obtained from uninvolved lung tissue not adjacent to the tumor.

For the CDR3, the DNA is TGTGCCAGCAGCGTAGGAAGCATTAATGAAAAACTGTTTTTT. Protein: CASSVGSINEKLFF. This sequence joins TRBV9 and TRBJ1-4; D not resolved. V dropped 0 bases and J dropped 4 bases, with 7 bases sitting between them. This CDR3 is 14 amino acids long. Germline V gives CDR1 SGDLS, CDR2 YYNGEE.